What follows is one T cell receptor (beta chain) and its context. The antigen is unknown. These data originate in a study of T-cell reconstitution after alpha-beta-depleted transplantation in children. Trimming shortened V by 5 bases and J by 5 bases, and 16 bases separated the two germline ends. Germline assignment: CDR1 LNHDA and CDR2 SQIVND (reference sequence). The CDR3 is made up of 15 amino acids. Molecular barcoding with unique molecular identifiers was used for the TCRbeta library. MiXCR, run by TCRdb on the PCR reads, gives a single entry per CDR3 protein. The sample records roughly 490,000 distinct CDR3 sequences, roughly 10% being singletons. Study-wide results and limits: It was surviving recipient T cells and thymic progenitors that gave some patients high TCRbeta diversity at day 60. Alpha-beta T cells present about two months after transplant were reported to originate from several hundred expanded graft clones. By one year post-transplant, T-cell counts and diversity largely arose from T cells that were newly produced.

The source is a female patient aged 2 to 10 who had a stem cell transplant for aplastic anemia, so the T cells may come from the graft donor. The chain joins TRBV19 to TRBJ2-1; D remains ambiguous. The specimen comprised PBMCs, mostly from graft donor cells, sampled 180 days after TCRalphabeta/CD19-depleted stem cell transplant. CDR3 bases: TGTGCCAGTAGTTTGGGCAATGGCTTCCACAATGAGCAGTTCTTC. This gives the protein CASSLGNGFHNEQFF.